This T cell receptor (beta chain) was sequenced during a study of T cells in Graves' hyperthyroidism and ophthalmopathy. This CDR3 is 21 amino acids long. Per the germline V gene, CDR1 is SGHRS and CDR2 is YFSETQ. The trim removed 4 bases at V and 5 bases at J, leaving 22 bases unmatched. The study's findings and limits: Researchers report that a 13 V-J model separated ophthalmopathy from stable hyperthyroidism. Most thyroid clonotypes with frequency above 0.001 were detected in blood.

Amplified TCR beta CDR3 regions derived from RNA transcripts. HTBI primers were employed in a first-round RT-PCR of the TCR CDR3. TCRdb reprocessed the multiplex PCR reads via MiXCR and lists one record per CDR3 protein. This table holds about 360,000 distinct CDR3 sequences, roughly 13% found once. PBMCs stemmed from more than 7.5 ml fresh peripheral blood. Concerning this clonotype itself: Its antigen is unknown.

The TCR originated in a woman aged 18-29 years with Graves' hyperthyroidism. The source material was blood. This chain connects TRBV5-1 to TRBJ2-5; TRBD2 agrees at 14 bases. This CDR3 reads CASSPGTLPGTSGSPQETQYF. CDR3 nucleotide sequence: TGCGCCAGCAGCCCGGGGACACTCCCCGGGACTAGCGGGAGCCCCCAGGAGACCCAGTACTTC.